This TCR beta chain was sequenced in a study of blood T cell repertoires in COVID-19. After removal of 5 bases from V and 1 base from J, the junction contained 4 bases not matched to a gene. The CDR3 has 14 residues. Germline V lookup: CDR1 SGHTA, CDR2 FQGNSA. The assay was immunoSEQ multiplex PCR, and TCRdb's table has in-frame clones only and misses some. This table holds 85,000 to 130,000 clones, roughly 92% found once. The sequenced sample was peripheral blood. The TCR comes from a man aged 65 to 85 with acute or convalescent COVID-19. V gene TRBV7-2 combines with J gene TRBJ1-1; TRBD1 matches at 7 bases. Written as DNA, the CDR3 is TGTGCCAGCAGCCCCCGACAGGGGAACACTGAAGCTTTCTTT. It specifies CASSPRQGNTEAFF.